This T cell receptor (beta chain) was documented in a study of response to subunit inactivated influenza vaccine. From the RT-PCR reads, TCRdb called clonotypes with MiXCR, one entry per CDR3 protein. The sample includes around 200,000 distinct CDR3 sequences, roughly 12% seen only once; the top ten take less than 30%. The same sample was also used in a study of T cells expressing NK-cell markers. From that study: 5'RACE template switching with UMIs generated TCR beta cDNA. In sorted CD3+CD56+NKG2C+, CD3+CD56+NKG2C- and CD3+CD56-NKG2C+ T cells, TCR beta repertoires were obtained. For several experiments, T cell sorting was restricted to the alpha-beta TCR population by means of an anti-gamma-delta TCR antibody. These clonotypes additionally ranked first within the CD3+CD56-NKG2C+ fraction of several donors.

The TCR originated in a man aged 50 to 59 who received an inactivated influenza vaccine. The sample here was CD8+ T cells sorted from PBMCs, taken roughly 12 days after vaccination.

The CDR3 DNA sequence: TGTGCCAGCAGCTCCCGGACAGGGGGTACCGGGGAGCTGTTTTTT. Protein sequence: CASSSRTGGTGELFF. The genes are TRBV11-3 and TRBJ2-2; 10 nucleotides line up with TRBD1. The V segment lost 4 bases and the J segment 5 bases; nucleotides outside the gene matches: 4. Germline V lookup: CDR1 SGHNT, CDR2 YENEEA. This CDR3 is built from 15 residues.